Listed below are T cell receptor beta chains from one sample, sequenced in a study of cytomegalovirus exposure and HLA in healthy donors. Data came from immunoSEQ multiplex PCR; TCRdb stores just in-frame clones and leaves some out. The sample carries about 170,000 clones, 77% recorded once. The sequenced material came from PBMCs. These receptors were collected from a woman in her 30s in good health and CMV-seropositive. CDR3s include the opening cysteine and the closing phenylalanine or tryptophan. Fields, in order: J gene, D gene, V gene, clone size, CDR3 protein, CDR3 DNA. A D gene is named only where the DNA matches it firmly. Clone size is not always given. Where it is, it says once, few, many or a class for expanded clones.

J: TRBJ1-5; D: NA; V: TRBV6-6; size: few; CDR3: CASQDSNQPQHF; DNA: TGTGCCAGTCAGGATAGCAATCAGCCCCAGCATTTT
J: TRBJ1-2; D: TRBD1; V: TRBV6-1; size: NA; CDR3: CASSVGDRGSYGYTF; DNA: TGTGCCAGCAGTGTCGGGGACAGGGGTAGCTATGGCTACACCTTC
J: TRBJ2-1; D: TRBD1; V: TRBV28; size: NA; CDR3: CASSPDRGRGNEQFF; DNA: TGTGCCAGCAGTCCCGACAGGGGGCGAGGGAATGAGCAGTTCTTC
J: TRBJ1-3; D: NA; V: TRBV5-6; size: NA; CDR3: CASSRGLQGPSGNTIYF; DNA: TGTGCCAGCAGCCGGGGACTACAGGGCCCCTCTGGAAACACCATATATTTT
J: TRBJ2-4; D: TRBD1; V: TRBV6-1; size: NA; CDR3: CASSEQGDSGKNIQYF; DNA: TGTGCCAGCAGTGAACAGGGGGATAGTGGCAAAAACATTCAGTACTTC
J: TRBJ2-1; D: TRBD2; V: TRBV7-2; size: NA; CDR3: CASSSYRLAGVYNEQFF; DNA: TGTGCCAGCAGCTCCTACCGACTAGCGGGAGTCTACAATGAGCAGTTCTTC
J: TRBJ2-5; D: TRBD1; V: TRBV28; size: NA; CDR3: CASSLPGTGVETQYF; DNA: TGTGCCAGCAGTTTACCCGGGACAGGGGTAGAGACCCAGTACTTC
J: TRBJ2-5; D: NA; V: TRBV2; size: NA; CDR3: CASSGRGTQETQYF; DNA: TGTGCCAGCAGTGGCCGGGGAACACAAGAGACCCAGTACTTC
J: TRBJ1-5; D: TRBD1; V: TRBV30; size: few; CDR3: CAWSVQGDRNQPQHF; DNA: TGTGCCTGGAGTGTACAGGGGGACAGAAATCAGCCCCAGCATTTT
J: TRBJ2-7; D: TRBD2; V: TRBV14; size: NA; CDR3: CASSPGTSGISYEQYF; DNA: TGTGCCAGCAGCCCTGGGACTAGCGGCATCTCCTACGAGCAGTACTTC
J: TRBJ1-2; D: NA; V: TRBV21-1; size: few; CDR3: CARRQARLNYGYTF; DNA: TGTGCCAGACGACAAGCCCGGTTGAACTATGGCTACACCTTC
J: TRBJ2-1; D: NA; V: TRBV7-9; size: NA; CDR3: CASSLVTGPFYFVNEQFF; DNA: TGTGCCAGCAGCTTAGTTACAGGGCCTTTCTATTTTGTGAATGAGCAGTTCTTC
J: TRBJ1-1; D: TRBD1; V: TRBV6-1; size: NA; CDR3: CASSAGTGQMNTEAFF; DNA: TGTGCCAGCAGTGCGGGGACAGGACAGATGAACACTGAAGCTTTCTTT
J: TRBJ1-5; D: NA; V: TRBV6-5; size: NA; CDR3: CASSPDRNQPQHF; DNA: TGTGCCAGCAGCCCCGACAGGAATCAGCCCCAGCATTTT
J: TRBJ2-5; D: NA; V: TRBV28; size: NA; CDR3: CASSSQDATGLGTQYF; DNA: TGTGCCAGCAGTTCCCAGGACGCAACAGGTCTCGGGACCCAGTACTTC
J: TRBJ2-1; D: TRBD2; V: TRBV28; size: few; CDR3: CASSPWGGLGNEQFF; DNA: TGTGCCAGCAGCCCGTGGGGGGGGTTAGGAAATGAGCAGTTCTTC
J: TRBJ2-2; D: TRBD1; V: TRBV30; size: NA; CDR3: CAWTAGGPGELFF; DNA: TGTGCCTGGACGGCAGGGGGCCCCGGGGAGCTGTTTTTT
J: TRBJ2-7; D: TRBD2; V: TRBV15; size: NA; CDR3: CATSGGLAATYEQYF; DNA: TGTGCCACCAGCGGGGGACTAGCGGCTACCTACGAGCAGTACTTC
J: TRBJ2-3; D: NA; V: TRBV19; size: once; CDR3: CASRFREGADTQYF; DNA: TGTGCCAGTAGGTTCAGGGAGGGGGCAGATACGCAGTATTTT
J: TRBJ1-1; D: TRBD1; V: TRBV7-2; size: few; CDR3: CASSKGGSRGDTEAFF; DNA: TGTGCCAGCAGCAAAGGGGGCTCAAGAGGGGACACTGAAGCTTTCTTT
J: TRBJ2-5; D: TRBD1; V: TRBV5-6; size: NA; CDR3: CASSLPGGETQYF; DNA: TGTGCCAGCAGCTTGCCAGGGGGTGAGACCCAGTACTTC
J: TRBJ2-3; D: TRBD2; V: TRBV2; size: NA; CDR3: CASSEGTSGRAIDTQYF; DNA: TGTGCCAGCAGTGAAGGGACTAGCGGGAGGGCCATAGATACGCAGTATTTT
J: TRBJ2-1; D: TRBD1; V: TRBV2; size: once; CDR3: CASIRLPDREQFF; DNA: TGTGCCAGCATTCGACTTCCGGACAGGGAGCAGTTCTTC
J: TRBJ1-2; D: TRBD1; V: TRBV7-6; size: NA; CDR3: CASSSRQGPKANYGYTF; DNA: TGTGCCAGCAGCTCCCGACAGGGCCCCAAAGCTAACTATGGCTACACCTTC
J: TRBJ2-7; D: TRBD2; V: TRBV7-2; size: NA; CDR3: CASSQLADRSYEQYF; DNA: TGTGCCAGCAGCCAACTAGCGGACCGCTCCTACGAGCAGTACTTC
J: TRBJ1-1; D: NA; V: TRBV9; size: few; CDR3: CASSATGGLNTEAFF; DNA: TGTGCCAGCAGCGCGACAGGCGGGTTAAACACTGAAGCTTTCTTT
J: TRBJ2-1; D: NA; V: TRBV30; size: NA; CDR3: CAWSLGGQARGEQFF; DNA: TGTGCCTGGAGCCTCGGGGGGCAGGCGCGGGGTGAGCAGTTCTTC
J: TRBJ1-1; D: NA; V: TRBV13; size: NA; CDR3: CASSLGSYTEAFF; DNA: TGTGCCAGCAGCTTAGGGTCATACACTGAAGCTTTCTTT
J: TRBJ1-2; D: TRBD1; V: TRBV4-3; size: NA; CDR3: CASSQAGTVVNYGYTF; DNA: TGCGCCAGCAGCCAAGCCGGGACAGTAGTTAACTATGGCTACACCTTC
J: TRBJ2-7; D: TRBD1; V: TRBV28; size: few; CDR3: CASSPTPRTGSPYEQYF; DNA: TGTGCCAGCAGTCCGACCCCGAGGACAGGCTCGCCCTACGAGCAGTACTTC
J: TRBJ2-2; D: NA; V: TRBV10-1; size: NA; CDR3: CASSRNTGELFF; DNA: TGCGCCAGCAGCAGGAACACCGGGGAGCTGTTTTTT
J: TRBJ2-3; D: TRBD2; V: TRBV10-3; size: NA; CDR3: CAISLAGEGTDTQYF; DNA: TGTGCCATCAGCCTAGCGGGAGAAGGCACAGATACGCAGTATTTT
J: TRBJ2-7; D: TRBD1; V: TRBV9; size: NA; CDR3: CASSARTGSEQYF; DNA: TGTGCCAGCAGCGCCCGGACAGGTTCCGAGCAGTACTTC
J: TRBJ1-1; D: NA; V: TRBV11-2; size: NA; CDR3: CASSRGLPVTEAFF; DNA: TGTGCCAGCAGCCGGGGACTGCCGGTCACTGAAGCTTTCTTT
J: TRBJ1-1; D: NA; V: TRBV5-1; size: NA; CDR3: CASSLRTGNTEAFF; DNA: TGCGCCAGCAGCCTACGGACTGGGAACACTGAAGCTTTCTTT
J: TRBJ2-7; D: TRBD2; V: TRBV5-1; size: NA; CDR3: CASSPRGLAGGYEQYF; DNA: TGCGCCAGCAGCCCGAGGGGACTAGCGGGAGGTTATGAGCAGTACTTC
J: TRBJ2-5; D: NA; V: TRBV6-1; size: few; CDR3: CASTGRQETQYF; DNA: TGTGCCAGTACAGGGAGACAAGAGACCCAGTACTTC
J: TRBJ1-2; D: NA; V: TRBV2; size: NA; CDR3: CASRQQGTYGYTF; DNA: TGTGCCAGCAGACAACAGGGTACCTATGGCTACACCTTC
J: TRBJ1-4; D: NA; V: TRBV6-1; size: NA; CDR3: CASREGGGEKLFF; DNA: TGTGCCAGCAGGGAAGGGGGGGGTGAAAAACTGTTTTTT
J: TRBJ2-1; D: TRBD2; V: TRBV9; size: few; CDR3: CASSGGTGGPNEQFF; DNA: TGTGCCAGCAGCGGTGGTACGGGAGGCCCCAATGAGCAGTTCTTC